This TCR beta chain was observed in a study of OX40 agonist ivuxolimab in advanced cancers. Study at large: Every 2 weeks, patients received ivuxolimab intravenously, dosed at 0.01 to 10 mg/kg. Overall study findings and caveats: Researchers report that CD8+ T cells had, on average, more expanded clones than CD4+.

Germline V gene lookup returns CDR1 SNHLY and CDR2 FYNNEI. V trimming: 5 bases; J trimming: 8 bases; junction bases outside the gene matches: 9. There are 16 residues in the CDR3. Produced via immunoSEQ multiplex PCR; TCRdb's table is partial and in-frame only. The repertoire holds some 60,000 clones, with around 83% as singletons. Only one count was recorded for this clone. Its matching antigen is unknown. The sequence was obtained from an adult with an advanced solid tumor such as melanoma, head and neck, liver or kidney cancer. The material sequenced was CD4+ or CD8+ T cells sorted from blood, taken in a trial of the OX40 agonist ivuxolimab. This chain uses TRBV2 with TRBJ2-1; 13 nucleotides align to TRBD2. Here the CDR3 DNA reads TGTGCCAGCAGTTCGGGACTAGCGGGGTCTGGGGATGAGCAGTTCTTC. Translating it yields CASSSGLAGSGDEQFF.